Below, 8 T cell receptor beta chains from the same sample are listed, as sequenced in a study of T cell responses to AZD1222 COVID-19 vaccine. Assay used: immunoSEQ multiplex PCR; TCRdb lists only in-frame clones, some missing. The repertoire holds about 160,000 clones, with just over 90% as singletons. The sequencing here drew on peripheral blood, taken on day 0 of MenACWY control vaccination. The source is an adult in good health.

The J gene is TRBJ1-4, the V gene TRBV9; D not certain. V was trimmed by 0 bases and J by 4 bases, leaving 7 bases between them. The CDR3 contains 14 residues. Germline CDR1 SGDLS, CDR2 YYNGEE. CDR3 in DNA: TGTGCCAGCAGCGTAGGAGGGTTTAATGAAAAACTGTTTTTT. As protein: CASSVGGFNEKLFF.

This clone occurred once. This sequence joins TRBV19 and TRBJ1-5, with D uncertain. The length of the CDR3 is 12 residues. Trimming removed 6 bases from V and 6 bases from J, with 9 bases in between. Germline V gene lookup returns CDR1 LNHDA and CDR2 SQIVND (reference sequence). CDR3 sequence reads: CASRQTGQPQHF. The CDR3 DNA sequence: TGTGCCAGTAGGCAGACCGGTCAGCCCCAGCATTTT.

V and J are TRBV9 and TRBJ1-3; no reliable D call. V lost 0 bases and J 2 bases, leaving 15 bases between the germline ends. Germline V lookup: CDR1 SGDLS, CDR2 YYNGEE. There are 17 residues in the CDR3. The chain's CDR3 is CASSVAWRTDPGNTIYF. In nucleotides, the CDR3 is TGTGCCAGCAGCGTAGCATGGCGCACGGATCCTGGAAACACCATATATTTT.

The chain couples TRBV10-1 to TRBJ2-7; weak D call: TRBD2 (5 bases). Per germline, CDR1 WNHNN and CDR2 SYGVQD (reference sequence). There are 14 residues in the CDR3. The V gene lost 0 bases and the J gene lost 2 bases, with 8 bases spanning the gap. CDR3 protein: CASSESGRAYEQYF. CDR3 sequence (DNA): TGCGCCAGCAGTGAGTCCGGGCGGGCCTACGAGCAGTACTTC.

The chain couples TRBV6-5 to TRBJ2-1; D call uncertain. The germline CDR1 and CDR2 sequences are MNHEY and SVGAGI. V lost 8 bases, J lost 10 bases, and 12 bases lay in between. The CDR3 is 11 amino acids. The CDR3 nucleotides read TGTGCCAGCGGCCCCATACGGGAGCAGTTCTTC. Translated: CASGPIREQFF.

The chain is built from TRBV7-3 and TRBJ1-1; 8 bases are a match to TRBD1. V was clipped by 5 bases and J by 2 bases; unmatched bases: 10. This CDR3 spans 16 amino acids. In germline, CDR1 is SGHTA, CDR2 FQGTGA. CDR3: CASSPHSRGLNTEAFF. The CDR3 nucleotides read TGTGCCAGCAGCCCCCATTCCAGGGGGCTAAACACTGAAGCTTTCTTT.

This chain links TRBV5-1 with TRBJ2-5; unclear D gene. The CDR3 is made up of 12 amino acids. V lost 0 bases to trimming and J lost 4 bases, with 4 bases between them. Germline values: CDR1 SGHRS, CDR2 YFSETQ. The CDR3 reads CASSLVGETQYF. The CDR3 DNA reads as TGCGCCAGCAGCTTGGTAGGAGAGACCCAGTACTTC.

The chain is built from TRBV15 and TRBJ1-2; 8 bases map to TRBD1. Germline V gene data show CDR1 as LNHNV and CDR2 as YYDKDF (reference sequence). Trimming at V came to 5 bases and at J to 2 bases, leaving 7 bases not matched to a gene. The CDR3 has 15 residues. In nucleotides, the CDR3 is TGTGCCACCAGCGGCCAGGGGGCGCGAAACTATGGCTACACCTTC. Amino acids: CATSGQGARNYGYTF.